This is a list of T cell receptor beta chains from one sample in a study of T cells in Graves' hyperthyroidism and ophthalmopathy. Using its own MiXCR run on the multiplex PCR reads, TCRdb lists one record per CDR3 protein. Of 360,000 or so distinct CDR3 sequences listed, 13% to 15% are singletons. The sequencing input was blood. Receptor source: a woman between 55 and 75 years old with Graves' ophthalmopathy. Each CDR3 is given with its conserved first and last residue. D genes are given only for firm matches. A row's size may be missing; if present it is once, few, many or a size class.

j_call clone_size v_call d_call cdr3_nt cdr3_aa
TRBJ1-2 many TRBV11-2 . TGTGCCAGCAGCCCGTTAGGGCAGACCCCCTATGGCTACACCTTC CASSPLGQTPYGYTF
TRBJ2-2 . TRBV9 . TGTGCCAGCAGCCAACCCGGTCGCGGGCGCGGTACCGGGGAGCTGTTTTTT CASSQPGRGRGTGELFF
TRBJ1-3 once TRBV20-1 . TGCAGTGCCCAGAGGGCACGAAGAAACACCATATATTTT CSAQRARRNTIYF
TRBJ2-3 many TRBV5-1 . TGCGCCAGCAGTGGCGGGACCTATAGCACAGATACGCAGTATTTT CASSGGTYSTDTQYF
TRBJ2-3 many TRBV28 . TGTGCCAGCAGTTGGGGCCCGGACAATGGGCTCACAGATACGCAGTATTTT CASSWGPDNGLTDTQYF
TRBJ2-1 many TRBV2 . TGTGCCAGCAGTGATTTGAGGTCGAGGTCCTACAATGAGCAGTTCTTC CASSDLRSRSYNEQFF
TRBJ1-5 many TRBV5-1 . TGCGCCAGCAGCTTGGTTCCAGGGCAGGGCCAGCCCCAGCATTTT CASSLVPGQGQPQHF
TRBJ2-7 few TRBV24-1 . TGTGCCACCAGTGACCCGGGACCGGGGGAGCAGTACTTC CATSDPGPGEQYF
TRBJ2-7 . TRBV19 TRBD2 TGTGCCAGTAGTTCGGTAGCGGGAGTCAGCGAGCAGTACTTC CASSSVAGVSEQYF
TRBJ2-7 . TRBV7-2 . TGTGCCAGCACCCCAGGGACTGGGGGTTCCTACGAGCAGTACTTC CASTPGTGGSYEQYF
TRBJ2-1 few TRBV6-2/TRBV6-3 . TGTGCCAGCAGCACTACCGCTGAGCAGTTCTTC CASSTTAEQFF
TRBJ2-7 many TRBV28 . TGTGCCAGCGTAGCGGGACAGGGTTTCCACGAGCAGTACTTC CASVAGQGFHEQYF
TRBJ2-3 many TRBV5-1 . TGCGCCAGCTCCGAGGGAGGTACCCACACAGATACGCAGTATTTT CASSEGGTHTDTQYF
TRBJ1-4 . TRBV30 . TGTGCCGGCAGGGCAGCCGCAACTAATGAAAAACTGTTTTTT CAGRAAATNEKLFF
TRBJ2-7 many TRBV2 TRBD1 TGTGCCAGCGGTACTCAGGGGGCCTACGAGCAGTACTTC CASGTQGAYEQYF
TRBJ1-1 few TRBV4-1 . TGCGCCAGCAGCCAAGCCTCATGGCTCTCCCCCAGCACTGAAGCTTTCTTT CASSQASWLSPSTEAFF
TRBJ2-6 many TRBV20-1 . TGCAGTGCCCGGACAGTCTCTGGGGCCAACGTCCTGACTTTC CSARTVSGANVLTF
TRBJ2-1 . TRBV2 TRBD2 TGTGCCAGCATCCCAAGCGGGAGCGCGGGCTACAATGAGCAGTTCTTC CASIPSGSAGYNEQFF
TRBJ2-1 many TRBV18 TRBD2 TGTGCCAGCAATGGGCTAGCGGGGTCTAACAATGAGCAGTTCTTC CASNGLAGSNNEQFF
TRBJ2-7 many TRBV5-1 . TGCGCCAGCAGCTTGGGGTTCACAGGGTACCACGAGCAGTACTTC CASSLGFTGYHEQYF
TRBJ2-1 many TRBV18 . TGTGCCAGCTCACCGGGGCCGGCCTACAATGAGCAGTTCTTC CASSPGPAYNEQFF
TRBJ2-4 few TRBV24-1 . TGTGCCACCCCTAAAGGCAGGGTGGGTCCCGGACGGGCCAAAAACATTCAGTACTTC CATPKGRVGPGRAKNIQYF
TRBJ2-2 . TRBV4-1 . TGCGCCAGCAGCCAAGGGGGCAGGATTACCGGGGAGCTGTTTTTT CASSQGGRITGELFF
TRBJ2-5 many TRBV28 . TGTGCCAGCGAGGGTGCCCAAGAGACCCAGTACTTC CASEGAQETQYF
TRBJ2-1 few TRBV6-1 TRBD2 TGTGCCAGCAGTCGGACTAGCGAGAATGAGCAGTTCTTC CASSRTSENEQFF
TRBJ2-1 many TRBV27 TRBD2 TGTGCCAGCAGTTTGAGGCTAGCGGGAGGTACCCACAATGAGCAGTTCTTC CASSLRLAGGTHNEQFF
TRBJ2-1 few TRBV24-1 TRBD2 TGTGCCACCAGTGACCCCTCTAGCGGAGTCTACAATGAGCAGTTCTTC CATSDPSSGVYNEQFF
TRBJ2-3 many TRBV28 . TGTGCCAGCCGACTCCGTGCCACAGATACGCAGTATTTT CASRLRATDTQYF
TRBJ2-6 few TRBV7-8 . TGTGCCAGCAGCTCAAATGACAGATCTGGGGCCAACGTCCTGACTTTC CASSSNDRSGANVLTF
TRBJ2-3 many TRBV12-5 TRBD1 TGTGCTAGTGGTTTGGCCACGGACAGGGGAGATACGCAGTATTTT CASGLATDRGDTQYF
TRBJ2-7 many TRBV5-1 . TGCGCCAGCAGTCTTGGGTCAGGGGCGTACGAGCAGTACTTC CASSLGSGAYEQYF
TRBJ1-5 medium-sized TRBV27 TRBD1 TGTGCCAGCAGTCCAGACAGGGGAGCACACCTTAGGAATCAGCCCCAGCATTTT CASSPDRGAHLRNQPQHF
TRBJ2-2 many TRBV5-1 . TGCGCCAGCAGCTGGGGTGGGGATCGGTCCGGGGAGCTGTTTTTT CASSWGGDRSGELFF
TRBJ2-2 many TRBV12-3/TRBV12-4 TRBD1 TGTGCCAGCAGTTACTGGACAGGAACCGGGGAGCTGTTTTTT CASSYWTGTGELFF
TRBJ1-2 many TRBV28 . TGTGCCAGCAGATTAACAGGGAACTATGGCTACACCTTC CASRLTGNYGYTF
TRBJ2-1 . TRBV7-2 TRBD2 TGTGCCAGCAGCCCGGGACTAGCGGGAGGGCCCCCCTACAATGAGCAGTTCTTC CASSPGLAGGPPYNEQFF
TRBJ2-1 many TRBV19 TRBD2 TGTGCCAGTAGTATGGATAGCGGGTCATCCTACAATGAGCAGTTCTTC CASSMDSGSSYNEQFF
TRBJ2-7 few TRBV6-1 . TGTGCCAGCAGTTCGGCACCGGGAGACCGAGTCCCCTACGAGCAGTACTTC CASSSAPGDRVPYEQYF
TRBJ2-5 many TRBV7-2 . TGTGCCAGCAGCTTAGCTTTTAGCGGAGGGGGGGACCAAGAGACCCAGTACTTC CASSLAFSGGGDQETQYF
TRBJ1-1 few TRBV19 . TGTGCCAGTAGTCCACTGGGGGGCCTCAACACTGAAGCTTTCTTT CASSPLGGLNTEAFF
TRBJ2-2 few TRBV27 TRBD1 TGTGCCGGCAGTTTATCTGGACAGGGGGCCGCCGGGGAGCTGTTTTTT CAGSLSGQGAAGELFF
TRBJ2-7 many TRBV20-1 TRBD1 TGCAGTGCTGGCGACCGGGGACAGGTCCTCTACGAGCAGTACTTC CSAGDRGQVLYEQYF
TRBJ2-2 few TRBV15 . TGTGCCACCACCTCGAGCGCCGGGGAGCTGTTTTTT CATTSSAGELFF
TRBJ2-4 . TRBV3-1 . TGTGCCAGCAGCCAAGATTTAGGGGCAGGGGTGAAAAACATTCAGTACTTC CASSQDLGAGVKNIQYF
TRBJ2-2 many TRBV3-1 TRBD2 TGTGCCAGCAGCAATCGAGCGGGAGTTGGGACCGGGGAGCTGTTTTTT CASSNRAGVGTGELFF
TRBJ1-3 few TRBV19 . TGTGCCAGTAGAAAAGACAGAGCCTCTGGAAACACCTTATATTTT CASRKDRASGNTLYF
TRBJ1-6 . TRBV27 . TGTGCCAGCAGTTTACCGGGTTCACCCCTCCACTTT CASSLPGSPLHF
TRBJ2-7 many TRBV27 . TGTGCCAGCAGTAGCACCGGGCAAGCCTACGAGCAGTACTTC CASSSTGQAYEQYF
TRBJ2-1 . TRBV5-6 TRBD1 TGTGCCAGCAGCTCAGGGACAGGCAGCTCCTACAATGAGCAGTTCTTC CASSSGTGSSYNEQFF
TRBJ1-1 few TRBV5-6 . TGTGCCAGCAGCCTGCGACAGGAAGCTTTCTTT CASSLRQEAFF
TRBJ2-1 many TRBV3-1 TRBD2 TGTGCCAGCAGCCACAGACTAGCGGGACTCAATGAGCAGTTCTTC CASSHRLAGLNEQFF
TRBJ1-6 . TRBV5-1 . TGCGCCAGCAGCTCTAGGGTCCAGAACGTCTCACCCCTCCACTTT CASSSRVQNVSPLHF
TRBJ1-3 . TRBV7-8 . TGTGCCAGCAGCCAGGCGGGGCACTCTGGAAACACCATATATTTT CASSQAGHSGNTIYF
TRBJ2-7 few TRBV7-9 TRBD1 TGTGCCAGCAGCATAGGGGGCGACCAAGAGCAGTACTTC CASSIGGDQEQYF
TRBJ1-2 many TRBV6-5 . TGTGCCAGCAGTTACGGTGGGGCAGTTTCAATCCAAGGGTATGGCTACACCTTC CASSYGGAVSIQGYGYTF
TRBJ2-1 many TRBV20-1 TRBD2 TGCAGTGCTATGGGACTAGCGGGAGACATGGCTCAAGATGAGCAGTTCTTC CSAMGLAGDMAQDEQFF
TRBJ1-2 many TRBV10-2 . TGCGCCAGCAGTGAGTCGAAAGGATCGAGTGGCTACACCTTC CASSESKGSSGYTF
TRBJ1-1 . TRBV27 TRBD1 TGTGCCAGCAGTCCCCTGGGGACAGGGGCAACTGAAGCTTTCTTT CASSPLGTGATEAFF
TRBJ2-1 many TRBV28 . TGTGCCAGCAGTTTACCGAGGACTATCTCCTACAATGAGCAGTTCTTC CASSLPRTISYNEQFF
TRBJ1-1 many TRBV25-1 TRBD1 TGTGCCAGCATTGGACAGGGAGCAACGGAAGCTTTCTTT CASIGQGATEAFF